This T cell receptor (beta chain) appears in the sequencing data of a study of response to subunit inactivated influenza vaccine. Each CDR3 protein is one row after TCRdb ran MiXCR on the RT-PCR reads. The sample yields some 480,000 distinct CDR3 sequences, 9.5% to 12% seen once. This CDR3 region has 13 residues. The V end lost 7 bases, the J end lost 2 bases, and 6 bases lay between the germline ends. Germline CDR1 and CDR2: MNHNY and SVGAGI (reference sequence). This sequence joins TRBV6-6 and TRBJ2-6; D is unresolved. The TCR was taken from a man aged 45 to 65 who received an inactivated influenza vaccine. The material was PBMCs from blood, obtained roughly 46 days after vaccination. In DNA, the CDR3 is TGTGCCAGCACCCGACCTGGGGCCAACGTCCTGACTTTC. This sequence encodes CASTRPGANVLTF.